The 4 T cell receptor beta chains in this list originate from one sample, sequenced in a study of blood T cell repertoires in COVID-19. Some clones are missing from TCRdb's copy, which holds only in-frame ones; the method was immunoSEQ multiplex PCR. Of more than 150,000 clones in the sample, around 90% were seen once. The sequenced sample was peripheral blood. These receptors were taken from a man aged 35 to 55 with acute or convalescent COVID-19.

This clone was picked up one time. V and J are TRBV2 and TRBJ2-1, with 7 bases that match TRBD1. J lost 9 bases, V lost 4 bases, and 9 bases had no gene match. Per the germline V gene, CDR1 is SNHLY and CDR2 is FYNNEI. CDR3 length: 14 amino acids. Here the CDR3 DNA reads TGTGCCAGCAGTGGATCGGGCCCAGGGGGTGAGCAGTTCTTC. Translation: CASSGSGPGGEQFF.

V usage is TRBV6-5 and J usage is TRBJ2-2, with 7 bases that match TRBD2. With V trimmed by 6 bases and J by 6 bases, 7 bases remained unmatched. The CDR3 length is 14 residues. Germline V CDR1 and CDR2: MNHEY, SVGAGI. Here the CDR3 DNA reads TGTGCCAGCAGGGGAGGGGCGCCCGCCGGGGAGCTGTTTTTT. It yields the protein CASRGGAPAGELFF.

This rearrangement joins TRBV21-1 to TRBJ2-1; the listed D gene, TRBD2, was not tested against the DNA. TRBV21-1 is a known pseudogene. This CDR3 is built from 16 residues. The CDR3 nucleotides are TGTGCCAGCAGCAAAGTCCCAGCGGGTACTTACAATGAGCAGTTCTTC. Protein: CASSKVPAGTYNEQFF.

J is TRBJ1-1 and V is TRBV6-6, with D perhaps matching TRBD1 (6 bases). The CDR3 loop spans 16 amino acids. Trimming left V 2 bases short and J 4 bases short, with 17 bases between. From germline, CDR1 is MNHNY and CDR2 SVGAGI (reference sequence). CDR3 sequence: CASSYGLGGLGTEAFF. The DNA of the CDR3 is TGTGCCAGCAGTTACGGGCTAGGGGGTCTAGGCACTGAAGCTTTCTTT.